The T cell receptor beta chain described here comes from a study of vaccination and CD4 T cells after COVID-19. Study at large: Convalescent study patients returned SARS-CoV-2 positive nasal swab PCR results, with several mild cases and one severe. Post-COVID draws followed diagnosis by a median around 97 days (range 35 to 161).

With respect to this clonotype: Its specificity is not known.

The treatment is: roughly 10-day PBMC culture with coronavirus spike peptide pools or control peptides (ViraFEST assay). The V and J ends lost 3 bases and 6 bases, in that order; junction bases with no gene match: 9. The germline CDR1 and CDR2 sequences are SGHRS and YFSETQ. The CDR3 runs 16 residues. The Oncomine TCR Beta short-read assay was applied to DNA of cultured CD4+ T cells. Genomic DNA was extracted from cultured CD4+ T cells. Via MiXCR, TCRdb re-called the PCR reads, giving one row per CDR3 protein. The table records some 10,000 distinct CDR3 sequences, 59% of them present only once. The chain recombines TRBV5-1 with TRBJ2-1; 10 nucleotides line up with TRBD2. This clonotype was obtained from a human donor who had recovered from COVID-19. The sequencing input was CD4+ T cells from blood, cultured in vitro. This CDR3 reads CASSSLTSGTSNEQFF. In DNA, the CDR3 is TGCGCCAGCAGCTCGTTAACTAGCGGGACGTCCAATGAGCAGTTCTTC.